This T cell receptor beta chain appears in the sequencing data of a study of blood T cell repertoires in COVID-19. Study-level information: COVID-19 samples collected from the United States, Italy and Spain covered acute and convalescent phases. T cells, B-cell-depleted T cells, or PBMCs supplied cDNA or gDNA.

Germline V gene data show CDR1 as LGHDT and CDR2 as YNNKEL (reference sequence). Deletions cut 4 bases from V and 8 bases from J, with 18 bases between. The CDR3 runs 15 residues. As originally analysed: Amplification with reference gene primers provided the estimates of nucleated cell counts. The data were produced by immunoSEQ multiplex PCR, yet TCRdb's version contains in-frame clones alone and is incomplete. Clone size and V and J calls were adopted from that table, with D and trimming inferred from the DNA. The sample records tens of thousands of clones, roughly three quarters being singletons. Patients in Seattle were enrolled during active infection, then followed longitudinally.

Sequencing was performed on peripheral blood. The chain carries TRBV3-1 (or the pseudogene TRBV3-2) and TRBJ2-1, with D possibly TRBD2 on 6 matching bases. The source of this sequence is a man aged 65 to 85 with COVID-19, enrolled during active disease. CDR3: CASSPGLTNGDEQFF. The CDR3 DNA reads as TGTGCCAGCAGCCCGGGACTGACGAATGGGGATGAGCAGTTCTTC.